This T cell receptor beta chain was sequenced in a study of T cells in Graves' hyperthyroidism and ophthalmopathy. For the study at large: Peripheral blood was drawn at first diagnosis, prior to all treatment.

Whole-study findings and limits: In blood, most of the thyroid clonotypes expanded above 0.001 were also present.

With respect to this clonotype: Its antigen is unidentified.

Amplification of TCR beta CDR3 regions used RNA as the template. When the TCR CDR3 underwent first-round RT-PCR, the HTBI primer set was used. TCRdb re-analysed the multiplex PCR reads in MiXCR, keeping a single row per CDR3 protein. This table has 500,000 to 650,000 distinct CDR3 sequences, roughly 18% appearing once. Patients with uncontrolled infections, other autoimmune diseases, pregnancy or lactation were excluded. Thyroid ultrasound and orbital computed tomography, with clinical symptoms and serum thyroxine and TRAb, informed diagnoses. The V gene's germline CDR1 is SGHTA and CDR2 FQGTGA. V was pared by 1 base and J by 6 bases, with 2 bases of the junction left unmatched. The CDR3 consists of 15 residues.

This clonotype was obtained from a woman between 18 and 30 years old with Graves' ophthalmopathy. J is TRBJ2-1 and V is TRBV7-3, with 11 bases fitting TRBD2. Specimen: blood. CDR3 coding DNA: TGTGCCAGCAGCTTAAATAGCGGGGGGGCCAATGAGCAGTTCTTC. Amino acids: CASSLNSGGANEQFF.